A selection of T cell receptor beta chains follows, all from one sample in a study of blood T cell repertoires in COVID-19. Produced via immunoSEQ multiplex PCR; TCRdb's table is partial and in-frame only. The data show around 50,000 clones, about 87% seen once. Sequencing was carried out using peripheral blood. These receptors all stem from a woman aged 55-70 years with COVID-19, enrolled during active disease. Both conserved end residues are part of each CDR3. The D gene is left open where the match is weak. A row's size may be missing; if present it is once, few, many or a size class.

clone_size j_call v_call d_call cdr3_nt cdr3_aa
- TRBJ1-4 TRBV29-1 TRBD1 TGCAGCGTTGAACCACAGGGGGTAAATGAAAAACTGTTTTTT CSVEPQGVNEKLFF
- TRBJ1-5 TRBV5-1 - TGCGCCAGCAGCTTTACAGGCTTAAGCAATCAGCCCCAGCATTTT CASSFTGLSNQPQHF
- TRBJ1-1 TRBV2 - TGTGCCAGCAGGGACCCAGGGGACGCTGAAGCTTTCTTT CASRDPGDAEAFF
- TRBJ1-3 TRBV6-5 - TGTGCCAGCAGTTCCGGAGAGCTGTTTGGAAACACCATATATTTT CASSSGELFGNTIYF
- TRBJ2-5 TRBV2 - TGTGCCAGCGTGGTGGCCGCGGAAGGGACCCAGTACTTC CASVVAAEGTQYF
- TRBJ1-1 TRBV29-1 - TGCAGCGTTGGGCACCAGAACACTGAAGCTTTCTTT CSVGHQNTEAFF
- TRBJ1-1 TRBV21-1 - TGTGCCAGCAGCAAAGATAGAGTTGGCAGGGTGAACACTGAAGCTTTCTTT CASSKDRVGRVNTEAFF
- TRBJ1-5 TRBV28 - TGTGCCAGCAGTTTGTTCCCCCAGGGGAGCAGGCAGCCCCAGCATTTT CASSLFPQGSRQPQHF
- TRBJ2-7 TRBV6-1 - TGTGCCAGCAGTGACAGAAGCTACGAGCAGTACTTC CASSDRSYEQYF
medium-sized TRBJ2-6 TRBV2 TRBD2 TGTGCCAGCAGCTCTAGCGGGAGGGATGGGGCCAACGTCCTGACTTTC CASSSSGRDGANVLTF
- TRBJ2-1 TRBV29-1 TRBD1 TGCAGCGTGCCGGGACAGGACAATGAGCAGTTCTTC CSVPGQDNEQFF
- TRBJ2-7 TRBV5-1 TRBD1 TGCGCCAGCAGCTTGTCGGCAGGGGGCTCGGGAGAGCAGTACTTC CASSLSAGGSGEQYF
- TRBJ2-2 TRBV28 - TGTGCCAGCAGTCTCACCCGGACAGTGAACACCGGGGAGCTGTTTTTT CASSLTRTVNTGELFF
- TRBJ2-7 TRBV7-9 TRBD2 TGTGCCAGCAGCTCTAGCGGGAGGGCCGGGTACGAGCAGTACTTC CASSSSGRAGYEQYF
- TRBJ2-1 TRBV28 - TGTGCCAGCAGGAGGGCCCGCTCCTACAATGAGCAGTTCTTC CASRRARSYNEQFF
- TRBJ1-6 TRBV9 TRBD1 TGTGCCAGCAGCGTAGGGACAGGGAGAAATTCACCCCTCCACTTT CASSVGTGRNSPLHF
- TRBJ1-1 TRBV19 - TGTGCCAGTAGTATCCCCCGGGACATCCCTTGGATGTCGGAAGAAGCTTTCTTT CASSIPRDIPWMSEEAFF
- TRBJ2-5 TRBV7-9 TRBD2 TGTGCCAGCAGCTTATCGGGGGGAGAGACCCAGTACTTC CASSLSGGETQYF
- TRBJ1-5 TRBV6-5 - TGTGCCAGCAGCCGTAGCCCCAGGGATCAGCCCCAGCATTTT CASSRSPRDQPQHF
- TRBJ2-1 TRBV30 TRBD1 TGTGCCTGGAGTGTATGGGACAGGGCGAATGAGCAGTTCTTC CAWSVWDRANEQFF
- TRBJ2-1 TRBV30 - TGTGCCTGGAGTAAGGTGGGGGGCTCCTACAATGAGCAGTTCTTC CAWSKVGGSYNEQFF
few TRBJ1-5 TRBV4-1 - TGCGCCAGCAGCCTACAGGATAGCAATCAGCCCCAGCATTTT CASSLQDSNQPQHF
- TRBJ1-2 TRBV5-1 - TGCGCCAGCAGCTTGGCAGGGGTGTTGTTTGGCTACACCTTC CASSLAGVLFGYTF
- TRBJ2-1 TRBV3-1/TRBV3-2 - TGTGCCAGCAGCCAAGATTGGGAGGACAATGAGCAGTTCTTC CASSQDWEDNEQFF
- TRBJ1-6 TRBV28 - TGTGCCAGCACTCCCACGAGCTCCTATAATTCACCCCTCCACTTT CASTPTSSYNSPLHF
once TRBJ2-1 TRBV7-9 TRBD2 TGTGCCAGCAGCTTAGGGTCGACGGGAGGGCCAGGAAATGAGCAGTTCTTC CASSLGSTGGPGNEQFF
- TRBJ2-1 TRBV5-1 - TGCGCCAGCAGCGGACTTGGAGAAACTAGTGGGCAGTTCTTC CASSGLGETSGQFF
- TRBJ1-5 TRBV12-3/TRBV12-4 - TGTGCCAGCAGTTCGGGAAATCAGCCCCAGCATTTT CASSSGNQPQHF
few TRBJ2-7 TRBV30 - TGTGCCTGGAGTAAGGGGGACGGTAACTACGAGCAGTACTTC CAWSKGDGNYEQYF
- TRBJ2-1 TRBV6-6 TRBD2 TGTGCCAGCAGTTACTCGCCTAGCGGGAGTGGGTATGAGCAGTTCTTC CASSYSPSGSGYEQFF
- TRBJ2-5 TRBV3-1/TRBV3-2 TRBD2 TGTGCCAGCAGCCAAGATATAGGGACCTGGGGGGGGCAAGAGACCCAGTACTTC CASSQDIGTWGGQETQYF